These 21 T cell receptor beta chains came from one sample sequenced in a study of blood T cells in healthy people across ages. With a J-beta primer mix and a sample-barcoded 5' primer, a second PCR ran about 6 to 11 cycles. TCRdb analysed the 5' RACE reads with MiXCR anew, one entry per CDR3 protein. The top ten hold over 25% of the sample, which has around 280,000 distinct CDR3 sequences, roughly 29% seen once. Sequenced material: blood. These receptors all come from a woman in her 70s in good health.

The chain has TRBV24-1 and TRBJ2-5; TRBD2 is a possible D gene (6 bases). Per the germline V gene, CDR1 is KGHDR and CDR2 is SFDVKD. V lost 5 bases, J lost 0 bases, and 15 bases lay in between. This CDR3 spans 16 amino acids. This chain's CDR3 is CATSASLSSDQETQYF. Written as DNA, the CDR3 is TGTGCCACCAGTGCCTCCCTCTCTAGCGACCAAGAGACCCAGTACTTC.

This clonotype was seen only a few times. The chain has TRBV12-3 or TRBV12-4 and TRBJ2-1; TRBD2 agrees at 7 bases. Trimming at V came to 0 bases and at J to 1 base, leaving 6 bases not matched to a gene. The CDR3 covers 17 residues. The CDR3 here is CASSLAPAGLSYNEQFF. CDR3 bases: TGTGCCAGCAGTTTAGCTCCAGCGGGACTATCCTACAATGAGCAGTTCTTC.

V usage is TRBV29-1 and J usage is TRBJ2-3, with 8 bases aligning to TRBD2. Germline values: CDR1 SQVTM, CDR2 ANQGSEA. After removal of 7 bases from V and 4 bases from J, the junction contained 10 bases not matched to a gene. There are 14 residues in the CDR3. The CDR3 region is CSAGGGVGADTQYF. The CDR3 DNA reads TGCAGCGCCGGGGGGGGAGTGGGGGCAGATACGCAGTATTTT.

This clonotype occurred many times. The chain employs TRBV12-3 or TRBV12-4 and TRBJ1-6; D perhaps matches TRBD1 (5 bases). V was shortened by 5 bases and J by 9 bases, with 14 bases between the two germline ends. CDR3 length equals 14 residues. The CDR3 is CASSRGGSFSPLHF. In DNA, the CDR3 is TGTGCCAGCAGTCGCGGGGGATCGTTTTCACCCCTCCACTTT.

The CDR3 DNA reads as TGTGCCAGCAGCCCCGGGACTAGAGCCGGCAATGAGCAGTTCTTC. It translates to CASSPGTRAGNEQFF. This chain joins TRBV7-3 and TRBJ2-1; 8 bases agree with TRBD2. From germline, CDR1 is SGHTA and CDR2 FQGTGA. Losses at the gene ends were 5 bases for V and 6 bases for J; bases not matched to a gene: 9. This CDR3 comprises 15 residues.

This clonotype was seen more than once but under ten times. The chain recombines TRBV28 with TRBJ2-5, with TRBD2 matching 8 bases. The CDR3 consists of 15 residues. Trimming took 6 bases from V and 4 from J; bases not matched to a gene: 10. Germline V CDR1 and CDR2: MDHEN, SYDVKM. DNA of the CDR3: TGTGCCAGCAGCCTCCCGGCGGGAGGAGGAGAGACCCAGTACTTC. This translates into CASSLPAGGGETQYF. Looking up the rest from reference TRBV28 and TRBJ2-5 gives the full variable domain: DVKVTQSSRYLVKRTGEKVFLECVQDMDHENMFWYRQDPGLGLRLIYFSYDVKMKEKGDIPEGYSVSREKKERFSLILESASTNQTSMYLCASSLPAGGGETQYFGPGTRLLVL.

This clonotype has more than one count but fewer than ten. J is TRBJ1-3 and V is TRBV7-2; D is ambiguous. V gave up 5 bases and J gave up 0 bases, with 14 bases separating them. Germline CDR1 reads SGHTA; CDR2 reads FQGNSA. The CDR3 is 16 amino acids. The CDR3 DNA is TGTGCCAGCAGCCTCTCCCGCAGCTACTCTGGAAACACCATATATTTT. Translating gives CASSLSRSYSGNTIYF.

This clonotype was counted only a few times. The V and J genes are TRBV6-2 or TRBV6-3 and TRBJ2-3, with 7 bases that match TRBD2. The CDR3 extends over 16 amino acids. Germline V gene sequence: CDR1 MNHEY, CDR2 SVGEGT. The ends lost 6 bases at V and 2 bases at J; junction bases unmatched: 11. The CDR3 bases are TGTGCCAGCAGGGACTTTGGGGAGGGATTCACAGATACGCAGTATTTT. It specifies CASRDFGEGFTDTQYF.

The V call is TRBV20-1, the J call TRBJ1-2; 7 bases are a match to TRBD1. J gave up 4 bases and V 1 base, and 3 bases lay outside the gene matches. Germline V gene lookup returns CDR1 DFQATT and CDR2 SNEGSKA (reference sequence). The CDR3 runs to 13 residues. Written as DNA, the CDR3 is TGCAGTGCTAGAGGCGGACAGGTCTATGGCTACACCTTC. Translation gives CSARGGQVYGYTF.

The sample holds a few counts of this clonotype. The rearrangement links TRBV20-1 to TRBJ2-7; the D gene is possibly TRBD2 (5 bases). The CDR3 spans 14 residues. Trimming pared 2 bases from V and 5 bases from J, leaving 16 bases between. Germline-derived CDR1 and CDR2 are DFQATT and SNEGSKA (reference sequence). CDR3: CSARPPEASNEQYF. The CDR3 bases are TGCAGTGCTAGACCCCCGGAGGCCTCTAACGAGCAGTACTTC.

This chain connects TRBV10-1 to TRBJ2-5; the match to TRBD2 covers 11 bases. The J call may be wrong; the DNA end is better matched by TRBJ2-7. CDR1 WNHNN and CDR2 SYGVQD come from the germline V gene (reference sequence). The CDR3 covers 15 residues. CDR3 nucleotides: TGCGCCAGCAGCCTTGGGACTAGCGGTCTTGACGAGCAGTACTTC. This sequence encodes CASSLGTSGLDEQYF.

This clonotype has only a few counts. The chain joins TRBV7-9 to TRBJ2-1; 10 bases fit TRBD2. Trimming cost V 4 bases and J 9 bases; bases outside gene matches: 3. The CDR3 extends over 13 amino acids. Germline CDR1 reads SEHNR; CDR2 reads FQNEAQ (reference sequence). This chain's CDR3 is CASSSSSGSEQFF. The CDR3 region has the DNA TGTGCCAGCAGCTCCTCTAGCGGGAGTGAGCAGTTCTTC.

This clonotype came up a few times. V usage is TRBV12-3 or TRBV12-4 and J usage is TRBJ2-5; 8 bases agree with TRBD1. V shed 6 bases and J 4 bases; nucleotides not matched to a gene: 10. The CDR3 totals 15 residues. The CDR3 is CASSQISRGRETQYF. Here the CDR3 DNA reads TGTGCCAGCAGCCAAATATCCAGGGGGCGAGAGACCCAGTACTTC.

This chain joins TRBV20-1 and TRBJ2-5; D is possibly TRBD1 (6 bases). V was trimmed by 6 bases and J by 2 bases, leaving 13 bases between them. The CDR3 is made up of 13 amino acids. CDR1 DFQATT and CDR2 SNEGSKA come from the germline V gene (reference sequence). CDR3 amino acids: CSAPPQGQETQYF. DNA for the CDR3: TGCAGTGCCCCTCCCCAGGGGCAAGAGACCCAGTACTTC.

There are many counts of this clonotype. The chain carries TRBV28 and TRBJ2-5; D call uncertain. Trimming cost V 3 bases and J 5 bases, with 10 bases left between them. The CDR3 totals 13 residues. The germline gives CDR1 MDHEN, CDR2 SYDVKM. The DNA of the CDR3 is TGTGCCAGCAGTTTCCGCTCCTGGGAGACCCAGTACTTC. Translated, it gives CASSFRSWETQYF.

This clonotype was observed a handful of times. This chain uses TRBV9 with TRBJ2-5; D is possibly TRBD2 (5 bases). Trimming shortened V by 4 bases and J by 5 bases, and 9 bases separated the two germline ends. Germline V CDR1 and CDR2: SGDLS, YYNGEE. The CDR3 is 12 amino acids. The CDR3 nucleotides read TGTGCCAGCAGCCGAGGGTCCGAGACCCAGTACTTC. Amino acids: CASSRGSETQYF.

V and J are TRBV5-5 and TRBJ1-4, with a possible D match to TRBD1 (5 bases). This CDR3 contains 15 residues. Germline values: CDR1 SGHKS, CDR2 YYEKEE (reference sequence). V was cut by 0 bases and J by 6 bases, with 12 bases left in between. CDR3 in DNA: TGTGCCAGCAGCTTGGAAGGGGACGGCTATGAAAAACTGTTTTTT. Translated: CASSLEGDGYEKLFF.

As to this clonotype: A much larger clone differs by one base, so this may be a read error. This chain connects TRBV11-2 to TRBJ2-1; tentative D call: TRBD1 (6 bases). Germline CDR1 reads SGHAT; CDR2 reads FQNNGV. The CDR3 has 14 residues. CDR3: CAGSSQGRGDEQFF. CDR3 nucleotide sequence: TGTGCCGGCAGCTCACAGGGTAGGGGAGATGAGCAGTTCTTC.

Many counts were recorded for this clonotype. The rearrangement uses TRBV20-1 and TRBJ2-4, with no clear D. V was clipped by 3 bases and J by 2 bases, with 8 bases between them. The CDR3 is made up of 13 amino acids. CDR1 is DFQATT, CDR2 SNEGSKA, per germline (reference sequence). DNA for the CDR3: TGCAGTGCTAGTAGCCAGTCCAAAAACATTCAGTACTTC. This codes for CSASSQSKNIQYF.

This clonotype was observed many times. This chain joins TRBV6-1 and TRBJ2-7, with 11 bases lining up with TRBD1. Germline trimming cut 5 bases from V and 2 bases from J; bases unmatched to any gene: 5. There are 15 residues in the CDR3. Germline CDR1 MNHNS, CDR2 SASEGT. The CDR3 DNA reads TGTGCCAGCAGTTACCCGGGACAGGGGGCCTACGAGCAGTACTTC. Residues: CASSYPGQGAYEQYF.

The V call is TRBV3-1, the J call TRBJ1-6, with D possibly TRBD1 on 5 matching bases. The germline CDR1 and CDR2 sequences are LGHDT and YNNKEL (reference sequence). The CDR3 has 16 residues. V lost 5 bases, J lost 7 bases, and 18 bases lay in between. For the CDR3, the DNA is TGTGCCAGCAGCTCCCACGGGGGAAGTAAAAATTCACCCCTCCACTTT. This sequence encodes CASSSHGGSKNSPLHF.